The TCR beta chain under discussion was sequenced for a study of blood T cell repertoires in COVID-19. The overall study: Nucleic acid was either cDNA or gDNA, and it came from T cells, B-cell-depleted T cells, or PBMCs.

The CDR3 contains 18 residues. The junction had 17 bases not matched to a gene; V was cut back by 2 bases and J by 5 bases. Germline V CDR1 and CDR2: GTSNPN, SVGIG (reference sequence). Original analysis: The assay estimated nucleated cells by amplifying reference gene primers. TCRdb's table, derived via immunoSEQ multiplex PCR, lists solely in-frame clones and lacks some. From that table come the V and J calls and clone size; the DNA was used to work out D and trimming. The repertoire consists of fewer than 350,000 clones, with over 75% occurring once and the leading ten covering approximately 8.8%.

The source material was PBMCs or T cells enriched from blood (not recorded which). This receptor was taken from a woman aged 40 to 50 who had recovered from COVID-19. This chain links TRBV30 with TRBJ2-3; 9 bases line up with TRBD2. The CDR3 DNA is TGTGCCTGGAGTAGCCCCATAGGTGGCGGGGGGGGAATAGATACGCAGTATTTT. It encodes CAWSSPIGGGGGIDTQYF.